A selection of T cell receptor beta chains follows, all from one sample in a study of T cells after yellow fever vaccination. TCRdb reprocessed the 5' RACE reads via MiXCR and lists one record per CDR3 protein. The table has 120,000 or so distinct CDR3 sequences, about 6.8% seen once. Sequencing was performed on CD4+ T cells sorted from PBMCs, taken more than 35 days after the first yellow fever vaccination. The receptors shown here come from a man aged 18-30 years who received the YFV17D yellow fever vaccine. The CDR3 runs from the conserved cysteine through the conserved F or W. D genes are given only for firm matches. Size is stated for part of the rows, as once, few or many counts, or as a class when the clone is expanded.

j_gene,v_gene,abundance,d_gene,CDR3aa,CDR3nt
TRBJ2-4,TRBV7-2,many,NA,CASSPAGYIQYF,TGTGCCAGCAGCCCCGCTGGGTACATTCAGTACTTC
TRBJ2-4,TRBV5-1,many,NA,CASSTDGAKNIQYF,TGCGCCAGCAGTACCGATGGAGCCAAAAACATTCAGTACTTC
TRBJ1-4,TRBV7-9,many,TRBD1,CASSTWTGRDEKLFF,TGTGCCAGCAGCACGTGGACAGGCAGGGATGAAAAACTGTTTTTT
TRBJ1-3,TRBV5-1,many,NA,CASSLGITSGNTIYF,TGCGCCAGCAGCTTGGGGATTACCTCTGGAAACACCATATATTTT
TRBJ2-1,TRBV11-2,many,TRBD1,CASSDYRGYNEQFF,TGTGCCAGCTCAGACTACAGGGGCTACAATGAGCAGTTCTTC
TRBJ1-4,TRBV30,many,TRBD1,CAWSVQGSGEKLFF,TGTGCCTGGAGTGTACAGGGGTCCGGCGAAAAACTGTTTTTT
TRBJ2-5,TRBV15,many,TRBD2,CATSFQRGGEKTQYF,TGTGCCACCAGCTTCCAGCGGGGGGGCGAAAAGACCCAGTACTTC
TRBJ1-1,TRBV11-2,NA,NA,CASSLVLGGAFF,TGTGCCAGCAGCTTAGTTCTAGGTGGAGCTTTCTTT
TRBJ2-5,TRBV3-1,many,NA,CASSPTERTQYF,TGTGCCAGCAGCCCTACAGAAAGGACCCAGTACTTC
TRBJ2-5,TRBV5-4,few,NA,CASRTGTEETQYF,TGTGCCAGCAGAACCGGGACCGAAGAGACCCAGTACTTC
TRBJ2-1,TRBV24-1,many,NA,CATSDSGDAGGSYNEQFF,TGTGCCACCAGTGATTCCGGGGACGCGGGCGGCTCCTACAATGAGCAGTTCTTC
TRBJ1-2,TRBV6-5,many,NA,CASSTPVLGKGYTF,TGTGCCAGCAGTACCCCCGTCTTGGGCAAGGGCTACACCTTC
TRBJ2-7,TRBV4-2,NA,NA,CAISPGLLWYEQYF,TGTGCCATCAGCCCGGGGCTCCTCTGGTACGAGCAGTACTTC
TRBJ1-2,TRBV6-5,many,NA,CASSSDDYGYTF,TGTGCCAGCAGTTCCGATGACTATGGCTACACCTTC
TRBJ1-2,TRBV12-5,NA,NA,CASGLGTGGYEGYTF,TGTGCTAGTGGTTTGGGGACCGGAGGATATGAGGGCTACACCTTC
TRBJ2-1,TRBV18,few,NA,CASSRTTQGDEQFF,TGTGCCAGCTCACGTACGACACAGGGTGATGAGCAGTTCTTC
TRBJ2-1,TRBV24-1,many,NA,CATSDPSNHEQFF,TGTGCCACCAGTGACCCATCGAACCATGAGCAGTTCTTC
TRBJ1-1,TRBV29-1,NA,NA,CSHQRTDEAFF,TGCAGCCACCAGAGAACAGATGAGGCTTTCTTT
TRBJ2-1,TRBV7-2,many,TRBD2,CASSLLVGGNNEQFF,TGTGCCAGCAGCTTACTTGTCGGGGGGAACAATGAGCAGTTCTTC
TRBJ1-2,TRBV18,many,NA,CASSPPPGTGGYTF,TGTGCCAGCTCACCACCGCCAGGGACTGGTGGCTACACCTTC
TRBJ1-5,TRBV18,NA,NA,CASSPGEGSGQPQHF,TGTGCCAGCTCACCAGGCGAGGGGAGCGGCCAGCCCCAGCATTTT
TRBJ1-2,TRBV4-1,many,TRBD1,CASSQGFQGASYGYTF,TGCGCCAGCAGCCAAGGCTTCCAGGGGGCTTCTTATGGCTACACCTTC
TRBJ1-1,TRBV5-6,many,NA,CASSLLVTEAFF,TGTGCCAGCAGCTTGCTAGTCACTGAAGCTTTCTTT
TRBJ2-3,TRBV5-4,few,TRBD1,CASSLGTGVTDTQYF,TGTGCCAGCAGCTTGGGGACAGGGGTGACAGATACGCAGTATTTT
TRBJ2-5,TRBV7-2,many,TRBD2,CASSQMGGGETQYF,TGTGCCAGCAGCCAGATGGGGGGGGGAGAGACCCAGTACTTC
TRBJ2-3,TRBV20-1,many,TRBD1,CSANRGLGTDTQYF,TGCAGTGCAAACAGGGGGCTGGGCACAGATACGCAGTATTTT
TRBJ1-2,TRBV5-1,many,NA,CASSFSGDYGYTF,TGCGCCAGCAGCTTTTCAGGGGACTATGGCTACACCTTC
TRBJ2-1,TRBV5-6,many,NA,CASSLGPSSYNEQFF,TGTGCCAGCAGCTTGGGACCCAGCTCCTACAATGAGCAGTTCTTC
TRBJ1-6,TRBV4-1,many,NA,CASSQGSSYNSPLHF,TGCGCCAGCAGCCAAGGGAGCTCCTATAATTCACCCCTCCACTTT
TRBJ1-4,TRBV12-3/TRBV12-4,many,TRBD1,CASRPTGVNEKLFF,TGTGCCAGCAGGCCCACAGGGGTAAATGAAAAACTGTTTTTT
TRBJ2-7,TRBV6-5,NA,TRBD1,CASSYRGTGGYEQYF,TGTGCCAGCAGTTATCGCGGGACAGGGGGCTACGAGCAGTACTTC
TRBJ1-1,TRBV6-2/TRBV6-3,NA,NA,CASSWGAGNTEAFF,TGTGCCAGCAGTTGGGGCGCAGGGAACACTGAAGCTTTCTTT
TRBJ1-5,TRBV7-8,many,NA,CASTARRGVEQPQHF,TGTGCCAGCACCGCCCGGCGGGGTGTTGAGCAGCCCCAGCATTTT
TRBJ1-5,TRBV7-2,NA,TRBD1,CASSIGQGANQPQHF,TGTGCCAGCAGCATCGGACAGGGGGCTAATCAGCCCCAGCATTTT
TRBJ2-1,TRBV5-1,many,NA,CASSLAGLSEQFF,TGCGCCAGCAGCTTGGCCGGTCTGAGTGAGCAGTTCTTC
TRBJ2-3,TRBV7-2,many,TRBD2,CASSFIAGGRDTQYF,TGTGCCAGCAGCTTTATAGCGGGGGGAAGAGATACGCAGTATTTT
TRBJ2-3,TRBV11-2,many,NA,CASSLGFSTDTQYF,TGTGCCAGCAGCTTAGGATTTTCCACAGATACGCAGTATTTT
TRBJ1-5,TRBV20-1,many,NA,CSARDRGDSNQPQHF,TGCAGTGCTAGAGATCGGGGGGATAGCAATCAGCCCCAGCATTTT
TRBJ1-6,TRBV7-2,many,NA,CASGPYNSPLHF,TGTGCCAGCGGGCCCTATAATTCACCCCTCCACTTT
TRBJ2-1,TRBV11-2,many,NA,CASSLSGEQFF,TGTGCCAGCAGCTTATCCGGTGAGCAGTTCTTC
TRBJ1-2,TRBV5-6,many,NA,CASNGPVYGYTF,TGTGCCAGCAACGGGCCGGTCTATGGCTACACCTTC
TRBJ1-1,TRBV13,few,NA,CASRLWGAGTEAFF,TGTGCCAGCAGACTTTGGGGGGCGGGTACTGAAGCTTTCTTT
TRBJ1-1,TRBV11-2,many,NA,CASSSGYANTEAFF,TGTGCCAGCAGCTCAGGGTATGCGAACACTGAAGCTTTCTTT
TRBJ1-4,TRBV7-8,few,TRBD1,CASKGQLGATNEKLFF,TGTGCCAGCAAGGGACAGCTAGGGGCAACTAATGAAAAACTGTTTTTT
TRBJ1-3,TRBV7-2,many,NA,CASSQGLGNTIYF,TGTGCCAGCAGCCAAGGTTTAGGAAACACCATATATTTT
TRBJ2-2,TRBV6-4,many,NA,CAGPQVKGNTGELFF,TGTGCCGGACCCCAGGTCAAAGGGAACACCGGGGAGCTGTTTTTT
TRBJ2-7,TRBV29-1,many,TRBD1,CSASRGLSYEQYF,TGCAGTGCATCTAGGGGGCTCTCCTACGAGCAGTACTTC